These 18 T cell receptor beta chains share one sample of origin, sequenced in a study of T-cell memory formation after mild COVID-19. One entry per CDR3 protein, called by TCRdb with MiXCR from the 5' RACE reads. In the table there are about 430,000 distinct CDR3 sequences, over 15% of which are singletons. Material: PBMCs or a T cell subset sorted from them (not recorded which). The origin of the receptors is a young man who had mild COVID-19 (a few samples of this study predate the infection). Cell type and time point are not known.

This clonotype was counted only a few times. The J gene is TRBJ1-2, the V gene TRBV6-6, with D tentatively TRBD1 (6 bases). There are 15 residues in the CDR3. Per the germline V gene, CDR1 is MNHNY and CDR2 is SVGAGI (reference sequence). V lost 2 bases to trimming and J lost 2 bases, with 12 bases between them. The CDR3 bases are TGTGCCAGCAGTTACCGGCGGACAGAGAACTATGGCTACACCTTC. This codes for CASSYRRTENYGYTF.

This clonotype was seen a handful of times. V and J are TRBV3-1 and TRBJ1-1; D is unclear. V dropped 0 bases and J dropped 0 bases, with 5 bases sitting between them. Germline V lookup: CDR1 LGHDT, CDR2 YNNKEL (reference sequence). CDR3 size: 14 residues. The CDR3: CASSQESVNTEAFF. The CDR3 DNA follows: TGTGCCAGCAGCCAAGAATCGGTGAACACTGAAGCTTTCTTT.

V and J are TRBV6-5 and TRBJ1-6; D call uncertain. The CDR3 has 16 amino acids. Germline lookup yields CDR1 MNHEY and CDR2 SVGAGI. Trimming pared 2 bases from V and 3 bases from J, leaving 11 bases between. The chain's CDR3 is CASSYKGIDYNSPLHF. CDR3 nucleotide sequence: TGTGCCAGCAGTTACAAGGGCATTGACTATAATTCACCCCTCCACTTT.

This chain joins TRBV23-1 and TRBJ1-1; weak D call: TRBD1 (5 bases). TRBV23-1 has ORF status, its function being uncertain. Trimming pared 4 bases from V and 1 base from J, leaving 19 bases between. The CDR3 is 17 residues long. CDR3 bases: TGCGCCAGCAGTCTGTGCTGGGGGGTAGGGACGAACACTGAAGCTTTCTTT. Translated, it gives CASSLCWGVGTNTEAFF.

V and J are TRBV20-1 and TRBJ1-6; unclear D gene. V lost 6 bases, J lost 10 bases, and 10 bases lay in between. This CDR3 region has 11 residues. The V gene's germline CDR1 is DFQATT and CDR2 SNEGSKA (reference sequence). This CDR3 reads CSAASGSPLHF. The DNA of the CDR3 is TGCAGTGCCGCCAGCGGGTCACCCCTCCACTTT.

The chain employs TRBV5-1 and TRBJ2-7; 7 bases are shared with TRBD1. The trim removed 4 bases at V and 4 bases at J, leaving 11 bases unmatched. Germline CDR1 SGHRS, CDR2 YFSETQ. There are 15 residues in the CDR3. The DNA for the CDR3 is TGCGCCAGCAGCGAAGCCGGGACAGCAATATACGAGCAGTACTTC. Amino acids: CASSEAGTAIYEQYF.

The genes are TRBV5-1 and TRBJ1-3; D not resolved. This CDR3 has 13 residues. CDR1 is SGHRS, CDR2 YFSETQ, per germline. Deletions cut 7 bases from V and 1 base from J, with 9 bases between. DNA of the CDR3: TGCGCCAGCGACGAAGGGTCTGGAAACACCATATATTTT. This sequence encodes CASDEGSGNTIYF.

This clonotype was seen more than once but under ten times. The chain is built from TRBV7-6 and TRBJ2-3, with 13 bases lining up with TRBD2. The CDR3 totals 16 residues. V gave up 5 bases and J gave up 2 bases; unmatched junction bases: 4. Per the germline V gene, CDR1 is SGHVS and CDR2 is FNYEAQ. CDR3 sequence (DNA): TGTGCCAGCAGCATAGGGACTAGCGGGGTCACAGATACGCAGTATTTT. Translated: CASSIGTSGVTDTQYF.

This clonotype was seen more than once but under ten times. The chain joins TRBV4-3 to TRBJ2-7; D call uncertain. This CDR3 spans 16 amino acids. In germline, CDR1 is LGHNA, CDR2 YSLEER. Trimming pared 0 bases from V and 6 bases from J, leaving 18 bases between. The CDR3 DNA sequence: TGCGCCAGCAGCCAAGATTTTAACCCTCGGATAGGCGAGCAGTACTTC. Encoded protein: CASSQDFNPRIGEQYF.

This clonotype was seen more than once but under ten times. This chain uses TRBV12-3 or TRBV12-4 with TRBJ2-2; TRBD1 matches at 8 bases. V was pared by 5 bases and J by 5 bases, with 4 bases of the junction left unmatched. The CDR3 covers 14 residues. CDR3 region: CASSPRDRTGELFF. The CDR3 DNA reads as TGTGCCAGCAGTCCGAGGGACAGGACCGGGGAGCTGTTTTTT.

This clonotype came up a few times. This chain links TRBV20-1 with TRBJ1-2; D is ambiguous. The CDR3 loop spans 12 amino acids. V gave up 6 bases and J gave up 8 bases, with 16 bases separating them. CDR1 is DFQATT, CDR2 SNEGSKA, per germline (reference sequence). This CDR3 reads CSADDTSLGYTF. The DNA for the CDR3 is TGCAGTGCCGATGACACGTCCCTGGGCTACACCTTC.

This clonotype has more than one count but fewer than ten. The rearrangement joins TRBV7-2 to TRBJ1-4, with D possibly being TRBD1 (5 bases). The germline CDR1 and CDR2 sequences are SGHTA and FQGNSA. The CDR3 has 13 residues. Trimming cost V 5 bases and J 5 bases, with 9 bases left between them. This CDR3 is CASSGGINEKLFF. The DNA for the CDR3 is TGTGCCAGCAGCGGGGGAATAAATGAAAAACTGTTTTTT.

This clonotype was observed at least ten times. This chain joins TRBV11-2 and TRBJ2-5; D might be TRBD1 (6 bases). Trimming left V 0 bases short and J 5 bases short, with 16 bases between. CDR1 and CDR2 (germline): SGHAT, FQNNGV. CDR3 length: 16 amino acids. As DNA, the CDR3 is TGTGCCAGCAGCTTAGATCTCAGGGGTTCGGGCGAGACCCAGTACTTC. Translation: CASSLDLRGSGETQYF.

The rearrangement links TRBV12-3 or TRBV12-4 to TRBJ2-5; 8 bases map to TRBD2. The CDR3 totals 15 residues. The V and J ends lost 5 bases and 3 bases, in that order; junction bases with no gene match: 8. CDR3 residues: CASSMGGGGKETQYF. In DNA form, the CDR3 reads TGTGCCAGCAGTATGGGCGGCGGGGGGAAAGAGACCCAGTACTTC.

This chain connects TRBV5-1 to TRBJ2-3, with TRBD2 matching over 8 bases. There are 16 residues in the CDR3. J lost 2 bases, V lost 3 bases, and 8 bases had no gene match. The germline CDR1 and CDR2 sequences are SGHRS and YFSETQ. The CDR3 DNA reads as TGCGCCAGCAGCTCGGCGGCGGGGGGTTACACAGATACGCAGTATTTT. It yields the protein CASSSAAGGYTDTQYF.

J is TRBJ2-5 and V is TRBV4-2; D remains unclear. The CDR3 spans 14 residues. Germline CDR1 and CDR2: LGHNA and YNFKEQ. V lost 0 bases, J lost 1 base, and 6 bases lay in between. The CDR3 DNA is TGTGCCAGCAGCCAAGAGGCAGGCCAAGAGACCCAGTACTTC. This encodes CASSQEAGQETQYF.

This clonotype showed up just a few times. J is TRBJ2-7 and V is TRBV20-1; D is tentatively TRBD1 or TRBD2 (6 bases each). Trimming removed 6 bases from V and 4 bases from J, with 19 bases in between. This CDR3 has 14 residues. Germline V lookup: CDR1 DFQATT, CDR2 SNEGSKA (reference sequence). The CDR3: CSAGGWGDKYEQYV. The CDR3 bases are TGCAGTGCCGGAGGGTGGGGGGACAAATACGAGCAGTACGTC.

The chain recombines TRBV7-2 with TRBJ1-2; weak D call: TRBD1 (6 bases). The CDR3 has 15 amino acids. Germline V gene sequence: CDR1 SGHTA, CDR2 FQGNSA. Trimming left V 5 bases short and J 6 bases short, with 19 bases between. For the CDR3, the DNA is TGTGCCAGCAGCCCACAACCAGCGGGGGCGGATGGCTACACCTTC. This gives the protein CASSPQPAGADGYTF.